These 26 T cell receptor beta chains were all obtained from the same sample, sequenced in a study of blood T cell repertoires in COVID-19 (dated by TCRdb to the early 2020s). Libraries were built with the immunoSEQ multiplex PCR assay. Entries here come from immuneACCESS through TCRdb and include only in-frame sequences with V and J called. Some clones fail to appear in such tables; in the studies checked, an unresolved V gene covers under half of the shortfall, and the cause of the remainder is unknown. This sample comprises hundreds of thousands of clones, just over 85% of them detected only once. Approximately 15% of the sample goes to the ten largest clones. The sample consisted of PBMCs or T cells enriched from blood (not recorded which). All receptors come from a woman aged 50 to 60 with acute COVID-19.

V and J are TRBV10-3 and TRBJ1-6; D not resolved. Trimming shortened V by 6 bases and J by 7 bases, and 16 bases separated the two germline ends. From germline, CDR1 is ENHRY and CDR2 SYGVKD. This CDR3 has 15 amino acids. CDR3 bases: TGTGCCATCAGAGCGGGCCTCACGGGAAATTCACCCCTCCACTTT. Translating gives CAIRAGLTGNSPLHF.

The V and J genes are TRBV25-1 and TRBJ1-4, with 7 nucleotides matching TRBD1. The trim removed 5 bases at V and 3 bases at J, leaving 3 bases unmatched. CDR3 length: 14 residues. Looked up from germline, CDR1 is MGHDK and CDR2 is SYGVNS. The CDR3 DNA sequence: TGTGCCAGCAGTCCGGGACAGCCTAATGAAAAACTGTTTTTT. This codes for CASSPGQPNEKLFF.

The chain has TRBV30 and TRBJ2-6, with TRBD1 as a possible D gene (6 bases). Trimming removed 7 bases at V and 2 bases at J, with 21 bases between. Per germline, CDR1 GTSNPN and CDR2 SVGIG (reference sequence). The CDR3 has 17 residues. The CDR3: CASYRGRGRAGANVLTF. The CDR3, as DNA: TGTGCCTCCTACCGGGGCAGGGGTAGGGCTGGGGCCAACGTCCTGACTTTC. Looking up the rest from reference TRBV30 and TRBJ2-6 gives the full variable domain: SQTIHQWPATLVQPVGSPLSLECTVEGTSNPNLYWYRQAAGRGLQLLFYSVGIGQISSEVPQNLSASRPQDRQFILSSKKLLLSDSGFYLCASYRGRGRAGANVLTFGAGSRLTVL.

The chain carries TRBV28 and TRBJ2-4; TRBD2 is a possible D gene (6 bases). Trimming cost V 6 bases and J 3 bases, with 9 bases left between them. CDR1 and CDR2 from the germline V gene are MDHEN and SYDVKM. The CDR3 loop spans 13 amino acids. The CDR3 DNA follows: TGTGCCAGCAGACTAGCCTTCAAAAACATTCAGTACTTC. This translates into CASRLAFKNIQYF.

This chain uses TRBV5-1 with TRBJ2-5; a weak D match, TRBD2 (6 bases). Germline V gene lookup returns CDR1 SGHRS and CDR2 YFSETQ. The CDR3 spans 14 residues. Trimming took 1 base from V and 2 from J, leaving 9 bases between them. The DNA of the CDR3 is TGCGCCAGCAGCTTGTTCCGGGAGCAAGAGACCCAGTACTTC. It yields the protein CASSLFREQETQYF. The whole variable domain, remainder taken from reference TRBV5-1 and TRBJ2-5, is KAGVTQTPRYLIKTRGQQVTLSCSPISGHRSVSWYQQTPGQGLQFLFEYFSETQRNKGNFPGRFSGRQFSNSRSEMNVSTLELGDSALYLCASSLFREQETQYFGPGTRLLVL.

The sample holds a few counts of this clone. The genes are TRBV28 and TRBJ1-1, with D unresolved. V lost 7 bases and J lost 4, with 19 bases in between. CDR3 length: 15 residues. The germline V gene encodes CDR1 MDHEN and CDR2 SYDVKM. In nucleotides, the CDR3 is TGTGCCAGCACCCCCGACGGGTGGGAGGGCACTGAAGCTTTCTTT. Protein sequence: CASTPDGWEGTEAFF.

This chain connects TRBV25-1 to TRBJ2-1; D perhaps matches TRBD2 (5 bases). CDR1 is MGHDK, CDR2 SYGVNS, per germline. The CDR3 length is 12 residues. V lost 7 bases, J lost 9 bases, and 13 bases lay in between. CDR3 in DNA: TGTGCCAGCACCGGTATTCGGGGTGAGCAGTTCTTC. Translated: CASTGIRGEQFF.

This sequence joins TRBV28 and TRBJ2-7; 7 nucleotides match TRBD1. The length of the CDR3 is 11 residues. Germline values: CDR1 MDHEN, CDR2 SYDVKM. V lost 9 bases and J lost 7; bases outside the gene matches: 6. Written as DNA, the CDR3 is TGTGCCAGTAAGGGGGCCGGAGAGCAGTACTTC. Translating gives CASKGAGEQYF.

For the CDR3, the DNA is TGTGCCAGCAGTTACGGGACAGGGTCGCTTCAGCCCCAGCATTTT. It encodes CASSYGTGSLQPQHF. V gene TRBV6-5 combines with J gene TRBJ1-5, with TRBD1 matching over 9 bases. Germline values: CDR1 MNHEY, CDR2 SVGAGI. V shed 2 bases and J 6 bases; nucleotides not matched to a gene: 5. The CDR3 is 15 amino acids.

The CDR3, as DNA: TGTGCCAGCAGCAAGACAGGGGGCTACTCACCCCTCCACTTT. This translates into CASSKTGGYSPLHF. V usage is TRBV7-9 and J usage is TRBJ1-6; TRBD1 matches at 10 bases. V lost 5 bases, J lost 10 bases, and 5 bases stayed unmatched. Germline V gene lookup returns CDR1 SEHNR and CDR2 FQNEAQ (reference sequence). The CDR3 contains 14 residues.

This clone was observed a few times. This chain joins TRBV9 and TRBJ1-3; 7 bases line up with TRBD1. The CDR3 is made up of 15 amino acids. V dropped 4 bases and J dropped 2; count of bases not matched to a gene: 6. The germline V gene encodes CDR1 SGDLS and CDR2 YYNGEE. The CDR3 nucleotides read TGTGCCAGCAGCTCACAGGGGACAGCTGGAAACACCATATATTTT. Its translation: CASSSQGTAGNTIYF.

The rearrangement joins TRBV19 to TRBJ1-1; D is ambiguous. The CDR3 length is 15 residues. V was trimmed by 5 bases and J by 0 bases, leaving 13 bases between them. Germline V lookup: CDR1 LNHDA, CDR2 SQIVND (reference sequence). As DNA, the CDR3 is TGTGCCAGTAGTGACATCCGGGGAATGAACACTGAAGCTTTCTTT. As protein: CASSDIRGMNTEAFF.

This clone was detected only a few times. The chain recombines TRBV5-1 with TRBJ2-5; TRBD2 is a possible D gene (7 bases). CDR1 is SGHRS and CDR2 is YFSETQ in the germline V gene. V lost 4 bases and J lost 1, with 14 bases in between. The CDR3 is 15 residues long. CDR3 nucleotides: TGCGCCAGCAGCGGTGGGGGGGCTGGCCAAGAGACCCAGTACTTC. Translated: CASSGGGAGQETQYF.

The chain joins TRBV20-1 to TRBJ2-1; maybe TRBD1 (6 bases). In germline, CDR1 is DFQATT, CDR2 SNEGSKA (reference sequence). CDR3 length: 10 residues. The V end was cut by 6 bases, the J end by 10 bases, with 10 bases between. CDR3 in DNA: TGCAGTGCAGCAACAGGGGAGCAGTTCTTC. Its translation is CSAATGEQFF.

V usage is TRBV2 and J usage is TRBJ1-2; D unclear. Between the trimmed V and J ends, which lost 7 bases and 1 base, there was a span of 13 bases. Germline V gene sequence: CDR1 SNHLY, CDR2 FYNNEI. The CDR3 sequence is 14 residues long. Here the CDR3 reads CASTTRFLNYGYTF. CDR3 sequence (DNA): TGTGCCAGCACCACGAGATTCCTTAACTATGGCTACACCTTC.

This chain links TRBV7-2 with TRBJ2-3, with a possible D match to TRBD2 (5 bases). V gave up 9 bases and J gave up 1 base, with 11 bases separating them. CDR3 length: 13 amino acids. Germline V gene lookup returns CDR1 SGHTA and CDR2 FQGNSA. The CDR3 DNA reads as TGTGCCAGTGGGAGTAGGGGCACAGATACGCAGTATTTT. Translation: CASGSRGTDTQYF. The full variable domain, completed using reference TRBV7-2 and TRBJ2-3, is GAGVSQSPSNKVTEKGKDVELRCDPISGHTALYWYRQSLGQGLEFLIYFQGNSAPDKSGLPSDRFSAERTGGSVSTLTIQRTQQEDSAVYLCASGSRGTDTQYFGPGTRLTVL.

This clone was detected only once. V usage is TRBV15 and J usage is TRBJ2-7; 10 nucleotides line up with TRBD1. The CDR3 length is 15 residues. Germline V lookup: CDR1 LNHNV, CDR2 YYDKDF (reference sequence). Trimming took 4 bases from V and 3 from J; bases not matched to a gene: 6. The CDR3 bases are TGTGCCACCAGCAAAAGGACAGGGGGAAACTACGAGCAGTACTTC. The encoded protein is CATSKRTGGNYEQYF.

The genes are TRBV23-1 and TRBJ2-7, with 8 bases matching TRBD1. TRBV23-1 is identified as an open reading frame with a role that is uncertain. The CDR3 covers 15 residues. J gave up 12 bases and V 7 bases, and 20 bases lay outside the gene matches. The CDR3 sequence is CASNPIPLGQGDPYF. The CDR3 coding sequence is TGCGCCAGCAATCCGATACCACTCGGACAGGGCGACCCGTACTTC.

This rearrangement joins TRBV7-9 to TRBJ1-6; unclear D gene. Deletions cut 3 bases from V and 6 bases from J, with 15 bases between. CDR1 is SEHNR, CDR2 FQNEAQ, per germline (reference sequence). This CDR3 spans 16 amino acids. CDR3 sequence: CASSLGRAESNSPLHF. The CDR3 DNA is TGTGCCAGCAGCTTGGGGAGGGCTGAGTCTAATTCACCCCTCCACTTT.

The chain is built from TRBV4-2 and TRBJ2-2; 8 bases are shared with TRBD1. V lost 6 bases to trimming and J lost 6 bases; unmatched junction nucleotides: 9. The CDR3 is 15 residues long. Germline V gene data show CDR1 as LGHNA and CDR2 as YNFKEQ. CDR3 sequence: CASSRPGQDAGELFF. CDR3 DNA sequence: TGTGCCAGCAGTAGGCCGGGACAGGATGCCGGGGAGCTGTTTTTT.

J is TRBJ2-3 and V is TRBV6-4; TRBD2 aligns across 15 bases. Germline CDR1 reads MRHNA; CDR2 reads SNTAGT. Trimming took 2 bases from V and 4 from J; bases not matched to a gene: 4. CDR3 length: 17 amino acids. The CDR3 protein is CASSDRGLAGGADTQYF. The CDR3 DNA is TGTGCCAGCAGTGACCGGGGACTAGCGGGAGGTGCAGATACGCAGTATTTT.

The rearrangement links TRBV7-3 to TRBJ2-5; 8 bases fit TRBD1. This CDR3 is 15 amino acids long. Trimming removed 2 bases from V and 5 bases from J; junction bases left unmatched: 7. The germline V gene has CDR1 SGHTA and CDR2 FQGTGA. The CDR3 region is CASSLRSGGMETQYF. In DNA form, the CDR3 reads TGTGCCAGCAGCTTACGGTCAGGGGGCATGGAGACCCAGTACTTC.

This clone was detected a few times. The chain couples TRBV7-9 to TRBJ2-7; D may be TRBD2 (5 bases). This CDR3 comprises 13 residues. V was pared by 5 bases and J by 5 bases, with 13 bases between. Germline lookup yields CDR1 SEHNR and CDR2 FQNEAQ (reference sequence). The CDR3 region has the DNA TGTGCCAGCAGCCTTACCGGGGTACACGAGCAGTACTTC. Its protein is CASSLTGVHEQYF.

The chain has TRBV18 and TRBJ2-1; TRBD2 matches 7 bases. Germline CDR1 KGHSH, CDR2 LQKENI. V shed 2 bases and J 7 bases; nucleotides not matched to a gene: 5. This CDR3 is 14 amino acids long. CDR3 coding DNA: TGTGCCAGCTCACCATCGGCGGGAGCGAATGAGCAGTTCTTC. Its translation is CASSPSAGANEQFF.

The chain has TRBV19 and TRBJ1-4; 9 nucleotides align to TRBD1. The CDR3 loop spans 15 amino acids. V lost 5 bases to trimming and J lost 8 bases; unmatched junction nucleotides: 9. Germline values: CDR1 LNHDA, CDR2 SQIVND (reference sequence). The CDR3 spells CASSLPQGAEEKLFF. In DNA form, the CDR3 reads TGTGCCAGTAGTCTACCACAGGGGGCGGAGGAAAAACTGTTTTTT.

The rearrangement uses TRBV7-9 and TRBJ1-3; possibly TRBD1 for D (6 bases). This CDR3 contains 15 residues. Germline V gene sequence: CDR1 SEHNR, CDR2 FQNEAQ (reference sequence). V gave up 4 bases and J gave up 4 bases, with 14 bases separating them. As DNA, the CDR3 is TGTGCCAGCAGCTCACAGGGTTCGGGAGGAAACACCATATATTTT. Translation gives CASSSQGSGGNTIYF.